The following is a TCR beta chain sequence with its context. The antigen remains unidentified. Method: immunoSEQ multiplex PCR; TCRdb's copy keeps in-frame clones and lacks some. The table lists millions of clones, 95% of them singletons. In germline, CDR1 is MNHEY, CDR2 SVGAGI. The CDR3 is 15 amino acids. V dropped 2 bases and J dropped 1 base, with 9 bases sitting between them. The data originate from a study of shared clonotypes between healthy human individuals. Study as a whole: Each donor contributed plates that comprised three CD4 naive, three CD4 memory, two CD8 naive and one CD8 memory.

Study-level points and caveats: Tissues were not sampled, only blood, and their repertoires likely differ. Naive subsets usually exceeded memory subsets in estimated richness.

This receptor was taken from a young man in good health. The genes are TRBV6-5 and TRBJ1-5, with D perhaps TRBD1 (5 bases). The sample comprised naive CD4+ T cells sorted from blood. Stated subset: CD45RA+ positively selected. The CDR3, as DNA: TGTGCCAGCAGTTACGACAGAAAAAGCAATCAGCCCCAGCATTTT. Translated, it gives CASSYDRKSNQPQHF.